A selection of T cell receptor beta chains follows, all from one sample in a study of cytomegalovirus exposure and HLA in healthy donors. Measured with immunoSEQ multiplex PCR; TCRdb has only the in-frame clones, and not every one. The sample includes roughly 180,000 clones, 75% to 80% of them seen just once. Material: PBMCs. Receptors were obtained from a female donor in good health and CMV-seronegative. Each CDR3 is given with its conserved first and last residue. Each record gives: clone size, CDR3 length, D gene, J gene, V gene, CDR3 protein, CDR3 DNA. The D gene is left open where the match is weak. Some rows mark clone size as missing; the rest say once, few, many or name a class of expanded clone.

clone size: .; CDR3 length: 16; D gene: .; J gene: TRBJ2-1; V gene: TRBV7-3; CDR3 protein: CASSLRRASDGYEQFF; CDR3 DNA: TGTGCCAGCAGCTTACGACGGGCTAGCGACGGGTATGAGCAGTTCTTC
clone size: .; CDR3 length: 14; D gene: TRBD1; J gene: TRBJ1-2; V gene: TRBV19; CDR3 protein: CASIPGQGVGGYTF; CDR3 DNA: TGTGCCAGTATTCCGGGACAGGGGGTGGGAGGCTACACCTTC
clone size: .; CDR3 length: 14; D gene: .; J gene: TRBJ2-3; V gene: TRBV5-1; CDR3 protein: CASTTSGGPDTQYF; CDR3 DNA: TGCGCCAGCACGACATCCGGGGGACCAGATACGCAGTATTTT
clone size: .; CDR3 length: 14; D gene: TRBD1; J gene: TRBJ1-6; V gene: TRBV15; CDR3 protein: CATSRDRRNSPLHF; CDR3 DNA: TGTGCCACCAGCAGGGACAGGAGAAATTCACCCCTCCACTTT
clone size: .; CDR3 length: 15; D gene: TRBD2; J gene: TRBJ2-7; V gene: TRBV27; CDR3 protein: CASSLIAGGPGEQYF; CDR3 DNA: TGTGCCAGCAGTTTGATAGCGGGGGGGCCTGGAGAGCAGTACTTC
clone size: .; CDR3 length: 14; D gene: .; J gene: TRBJ1-5; V gene: TRBV9; CDR3 protein: CASSVGWGDQPQHF; CDR3 DNA: TGTGCCAGCAGCGTAGGGTGGGGAGATCAGCCCCAGCATTTT
clone size: few; CDR3 length: 13; D gene: .; J gene: TRBJ2-7; V gene: TRBV29-1; CDR3 protein: CSAHPEGSYEQYF; CDR3 DNA: TGCAGCGCCCATCCGGAGGGATCCTACGAGCAGTACTTC
clone size: .; CDR3 length: 15; D gene: .; J gene: TRBJ2-2; V gene: TRBV27; CDR3 protein: CASSLGGPDTGELFF; CDR3 DNA: TGTGCCAGCAGCCTGGGGGGGCCGGACACCGGGGAGCTGTTTTTT
clone size: .; CDR3 length: 15; D gene: .; J gene: TRBJ1-6; V gene: TRBV5-8; CDR3 protein: CASSGGTSYNSPLHF; CDR3 DNA: TGTGCCAGCAGCGGCGGGACGTCCTATAATTCACCCCTCCACTTT
clone size: .; CDR3 length: 15; D gene: .; J gene: TRBJ2-7; V gene: TRBV7-9; CDR3 protein: CSSSSQDSPRYEQYF; CDR3 DNA: TGTTCCAGCAGCTCGCAGGACAGCCCCCGCTACGAGCAGTACTTC
clone size: .; CDR3 length: 16; D gene: .; J gene: TRBJ2-1; V gene: TRBV6-6; CDR3 protein: CASRKETGNPNNEQFF; CDR3 DNA: TGTGCCAGCAGAAAGGAGACAGGAAACCCTAACAATGAGCAGTTCTTC
clone size: few; CDR3 length: 16; D gene: .; J gene: TRBJ2-2; V gene: TRBV28; CDR3 protein: CATTSRKGRVTGELFF; CDR3 DNA: TGTGCCACGACAAGCAGGAAGGGCAGGGTGACCGGGGAGCTGTTTTTT
clone size: .; CDR3 length: 16; D gene: TRBD2; J gene: TRBJ2-3; V gene: TRBV27; CDR3 protein: CASSSLAGVGADTQYF; CDR3 DNA: TGTGCCAGCAGTTCCCTAGCGGGAGTGGGGGCGGATACGCAGTATTTT
clone size: .; CDR3 length: 18; D gene: TRBD1; J gene: TRBJ2-1; V gene: TRBV27; CDR3 protein: CASSPESGTGSFINEQFF; CDR3 DNA: TGTGCCAGCAGCCCAGAATCCGGGACAGGGAGTTTTATCAATGAGCAGTTCTTC
clone size: few; CDR3 length: 15; D gene: .; J gene: TRBJ1-2; V gene: TRBV28; CDR3 protein: CASSPYPDRTYGYTF; CDR3 DNA: TGTGCCAGCAGTCCCTACCCTGACAGAACCTATGGCTACACCTTC
clone size: .; CDR3 length: 16; D gene: TRBD1; J gene: TRBJ1-1; V gene: TRBV28; CDR3 protein: CASPPNTGGAGTEAFF; CDR3 DNA: TGTGCCAGCCCACCTAATACAGGGGGCGCGGGCACTGAAGCTTTCTTT
clone size: .; CDR3 length: 15; D gene: TRBD1; J gene: TRBJ1-1; V gene: TRBV11-2; CDR3 protein: CASSLGQGAPVGAFF; CDR3 DNA: TGTGCCAGCAGCTTAGGACAGGGGGCACCGGTAGGAGCTTTCTTT
clone size: .; CDR3 length: 16; D gene: TRBD1; J gene: TRBJ1-4; V gene: TRBV28; CDR3 protein: CASRGQGEGSGEKLFF; CDR3 DNA: TGTGCCAGCAGAGGACAGGGGGAAGGGTCGGGTGAAAAACTGTTTTTT
clone size: .; CDR3 length: 15; D gene: .; J gene: TRBJ1-1; V gene: TRBV19; CDR3 protein: CASSMDPGSDTEAFF; CDR3 DNA: TGTGCCAGTAGTATGGATCCAGGGTCAGACACTGAAGCTTTCTTT
clone size: few; CDR3 length: 14; D gene: .; J gene: TRBJ1-4; V gene: TRBV5-1; CDR3 protein: CASSSRGGGEKLFF; CDR3 DNA: TGCGCCAGCAGCTCGCGGGGAGGAGGAGAAAAACTGTTTTTT
clone size: few; CDR3 length: 13; D gene: TRBD1; J gene: TRBJ1-2; V gene: TRBV28; CDR3 protein: CASSWDRAYGYTF; CDR3 DNA: TGTGCCAGCAGTTGGGACAGGGCCTATGGCTACACCTTC
clone size: .; CDR3 length: 14; D gene: TRBD1; J gene: TRBJ2-7; V gene: TRBV28; CDR3 protein: CASSTDETGDEQYF; CDR3 DNA: TGTGCCAGCAGCACGGACGAGACAGGGGACGAGCAGTACTTC
clone size: .; CDR3 length: 17; D gene: TRBD1; J gene: TRBJ1-6; V gene: TRBV19; CDR3 protein: CASSKGNRQGLGSPLHF; CDR3 DNA: TGTGCCAGTAGTAAGGGGAATCGACAGGGGCTCGGTTCACCCCTCCACTTT
clone size: .; CDR3 length: 17; D gene: TRBD2; J gene: TRBJ2-3; V gene: TRBV5-6; CDR3 protein: CASRAGFALAGYDTQYF; CDR3 DNA: TGTGCCAGCAGGGCAGGTTTTGCCCTAGCGGGTTACGATACGCAGTATTTT
clone size: .; CDR3 length: 15; D gene: TRBD1; J gene: TRBJ2-5; V gene: TRBV29-1; CDR3 protein: CSVFGTGPPGETQYF; CDR3 DNA: TGCAGCGTTTTCGGGACAGGGCCCCCCGGGGAGACCCAGTACTTC
clone size: .; CDR3 length: 11; D gene: .; J gene: TRBJ2-3; V gene: TRBV28; CDR3 protein: CASTLTDTQYF; CDR3 DNA: TGTGCCAGCACCCTCACAGATACGCAGTATTTT